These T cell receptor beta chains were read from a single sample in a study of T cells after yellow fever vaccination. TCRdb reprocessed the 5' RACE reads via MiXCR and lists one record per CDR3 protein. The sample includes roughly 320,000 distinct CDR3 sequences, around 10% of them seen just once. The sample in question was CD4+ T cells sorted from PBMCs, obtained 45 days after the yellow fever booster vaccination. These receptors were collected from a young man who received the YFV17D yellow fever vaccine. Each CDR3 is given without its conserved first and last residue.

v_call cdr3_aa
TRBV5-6 ASSLVGASSDYEQY
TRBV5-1 ASSLAPGQGAYGYT
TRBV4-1 ASSGGGWGNQPQH
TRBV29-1 SPWDRGTETQY
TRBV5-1 ASSPASGGLNTQY
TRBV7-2 ASSLVKGITYEQY
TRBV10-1 ASSESGNSPLH
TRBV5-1 ASSLEGQERQY
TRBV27 ASSLQGGGQPQH
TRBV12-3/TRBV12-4 ASSSGRSQETQY
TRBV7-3 ASSRDRYNEQF
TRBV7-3 ASSPLGGAYHEQF
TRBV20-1 SARGPSNEQPQH
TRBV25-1 ASTNSGTQETQY
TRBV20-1 SASSGGTDTQY
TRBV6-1 ASRPPPNRGWGETQY
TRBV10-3 AIPDGTGSGELF
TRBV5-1 ASSRDRVGTEAF
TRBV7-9 ASSLLIAASTDTQY
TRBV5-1 ASSLATSGEEQF
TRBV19 ASSPRTVRDTQY
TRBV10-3 AISELGTGDSPLH
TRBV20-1 SANAGRFEKLF
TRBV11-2 ASSLSSFGEKLF
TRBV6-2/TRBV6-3 ASSFEGQAPGYT
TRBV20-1 SARPLGGFNEQF
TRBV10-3 AISGDSLYSNQPQH
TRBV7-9 ASSLRTGGDEQF
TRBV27 ASSRAASYGYT
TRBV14 ASSQGDSPLH
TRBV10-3 AISEFLAGGSEQF
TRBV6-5 ASRTRGFILRSTDTQY
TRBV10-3 AISEPGGSLNEQF
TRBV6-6 ASSRDSGTGTGANVLT
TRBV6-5 ASSTGGTTQY
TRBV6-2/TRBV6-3 ASSPRTSGGF
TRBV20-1 SASPTGADTQY
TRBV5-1 ASSARQGASTDTQY
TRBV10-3 ATSLDSYNSPLH
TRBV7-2 ASSLVDGHEQF
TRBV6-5 ASSYSGSNQPQH
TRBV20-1 SARDYTVQREKLF
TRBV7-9 ASSLGTYYNSPLH
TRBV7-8 ASRSLAGGRQETQY
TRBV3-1 ASSPNGGSEAF
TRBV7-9 ASSREYEQY
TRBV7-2 ASRKTGGGSSYEQY
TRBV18 ASSPSASSYEQY
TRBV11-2 ASSIPTGASNTGELF
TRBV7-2 ASSFSADTGELF
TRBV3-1 ASGRDQETQY
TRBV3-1 ASSQLVNTEAF
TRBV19 ASSGKGQGQPQH
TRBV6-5 ASSYSPGGIYEQY
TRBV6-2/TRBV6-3 ASSRESRVDYGYT
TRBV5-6 ASSFRWSIEKLF
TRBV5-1 ASSGQATDTQY
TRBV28 ASRLPLGVFGYT